The sample holds one count of the clone carrying this T cell receptor (beta chain). These data come from a study of blood T cell repertoires in COVID-19. Method: immunoSEQ multiplex PCR; TCRdb's copy keeps in-frame clones and lacks some. The sample records about 160,000 clones, over 70% being singletons. This CDR3 has 15 residues. V gave up 1 base and J gave up 3 bases; unmatched junction bases: 3. The V gene's germline CDR1 is SGHRS and CDR2 YFSETQ. The receptor's source is a woman between 35 and 50 years old with acute COVID-19. The genes are TRBV5-1 and TRBJ2-3; 9 bases are a match to TRBD2. What was sequenced was PBMCs or T cells enriched from blood (not recorded which). The CDR3, as DNA: TGCGCCAGCAGCTTGCTGACTAGCGGAACAGATACGCAGTATTTT. Translation gives CASSLLTSGTDTQYF.